Reported below is one TCR beta chain. Its specificity is unknown. Extracted total RNA amounted to at least 5.5 micrograms for each sample. This sample was included in a study of blood T cells in healthy people across ages. Study-level points and caveats: Roughly linearly, TCR beta diversity per million T cells fell as age increased. It was held that diversity estimates obtained from one million T cells represented underestimates.

Germline-derived CDR1 and CDR2 are SEHNR and FQNEAQ (reference sequence). There are 14 residues in the CDR3. V was trimmed by 6 bases and J by 3 bases, leaving 14 bases between them. A J-beta primer mix and a sample-barcoded 5' primer were used in a second PCR of about 6 to 12 cycles. From each sample, at least 2.5 million paired-end reads containing CDR3 were obtained. TCRdb itself ran the 5' RACE reads through MiXCR, one entry per CDR3 protein. Among 550,000 to 800,000 distinct CDR3 sequences, more than 20% were seen once, and the ten largest hold approximately 3.6%. V and J are TRBV7-9 and TRBJ1-1; D possibly corresponds to TRBD1 (6 bases). The clonotype was recovered from a man in his 70s in good health. Sequenced sample: blood. The CDR3 region is CASRTGLRDTEAFF. The CDR3 DNA reads TGTGCCAGCAGAACAGGGTTGCGCGACACTGAAGCTTTCTTT.